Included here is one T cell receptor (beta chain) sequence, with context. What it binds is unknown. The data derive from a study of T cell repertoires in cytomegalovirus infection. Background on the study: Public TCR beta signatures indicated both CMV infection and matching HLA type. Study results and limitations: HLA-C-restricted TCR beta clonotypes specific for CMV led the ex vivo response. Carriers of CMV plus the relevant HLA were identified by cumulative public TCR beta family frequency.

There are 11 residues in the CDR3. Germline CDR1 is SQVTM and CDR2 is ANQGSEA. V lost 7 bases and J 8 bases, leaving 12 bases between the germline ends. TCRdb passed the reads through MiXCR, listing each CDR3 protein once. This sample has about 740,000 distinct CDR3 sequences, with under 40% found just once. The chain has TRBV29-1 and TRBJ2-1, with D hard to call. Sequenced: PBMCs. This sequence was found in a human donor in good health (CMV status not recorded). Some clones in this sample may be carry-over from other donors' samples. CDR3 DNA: TGCAGCGCAAGGAGTTGGTATGAGCAGTTCTTC. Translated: CSARSWYEQFF.